One and the same sample provided the 2 T cell receptor beta chains below, sequenced in a study of PD-L1 blockade in urothelial cancer. The repertoire was sequenced with immunoSEQ multiplex PCR; TCRdb's copy has only in-frame clones and lacks some. Here the sample spans tens of thousands of clones, 90% being singletons. Sequencing was performed on PBMCs, taken around atezolizumab (anti-PD-L1) treatment. These receptors came from a man between 65 and 79 years old with urothelial cancer.

V gene TRBV7-2 combines with J gene TRBJ2-3; D is possibly TRBD2 (6 bases). V was cut by 1 base and J by 4 bases, with 15 bases left in between. Germline V gene sequence: CDR1 SGHTA, CDR2 FQGNSA. This CDR3 is 16 amino acids long. CDR3 bases: TGTGCCAGCAGCTTAGTCCCCCGGACTACTTCAGATACGCAGTATTTT. Translation gives CASSLVPRTTSDTQYF.

This clone came up once. The gene calls are TRBV15 and TRBJ2-2, with D perhaps TRBD2 (5 bases). Germline-derived CDR1 and CDR2 are LNHNV and YYDKDF (reference sequence). V was cut by 0 bases and J by 2 bases, with 19 bases left in between. The CDR3 loop spans 19 amino acids. The CDR3 protein is CATSRDKIGNSRNTGELFF. CDR3 sequence (DNA): TGTGCCACCAGCAGAGATAAAATCGGGAATTCGAGAAACACCGGGGAGCTGTTTTTT. The full variable domain, its missing parts supplied by reference TRBV15 and TRBJ2-2, is DAMVIQNPRYQVTQFGKPVTLSCSQTLNHNVMYWYQQKSSQAPKLLFHYYDKDFNNEADTPDNFQSRRPNTSFCFLDIRSPGLGDTAMYLCATSRDKIGNSRNTGELFFGEGSRLTVL.